This TCR beta chain was sequenced during a study of immune evolution from preneoplasia to lung adenocarcinoma. Method: immunoSEQ multiplex PCR; TCRdb's copy keeps in-frame clones and lacks some. Found here are 2,500 to 3,500 clones, about 88% of them singletons; the top ten hold around 4.5%. With regard to this clone: The antigen remains undetermined.

Study observations and caveats: Clonality was highest in normal lung, lower in later-stage lesions apparently. Top clone frequencies peaked in normal lung, apparently declining through invasive adenocarcinoma.

The CDR3 has 14 amino acids. CDR1 and CDR2 (germline): LNHDA, SQIVND (reference sequence). Trimming removed 5 bases at V and 0 bases at J, with 5 bases between. Resections took place in Japan or China from about 2014 to 2018. After pathologic assessment, macro-dissection selected premalignant or tumor cells for extraction. The sequenced sample consisted of FFPE invasive lung adenocarcinoma tissue. The TCR was taken from a person between 65 and 80 years old with invasive lung adenocarcinoma. This rearrangement joins TRBV19 to TRBJ2-6; D remains unclear. The CDR3 region is CASSENSGANVLTF. DNA for the CDR3: TGTGCCAGTAGTGAGAACTCTGGGGCCAACGTCCTGACTTTC.